The clone carrying this TCR beta chain was counted once. Antigen: not known. This sample was included in a study of a mutant IDH1 vaccine in newly diagnosed glioma. Study context: V12 corresponded to week 35 and V13 to week 47.

Time point reported: week 35, safety follow-up. A 20-mer mutant IDH1 peptide at 300 ug was injected subcutaneously with topical imiquimod. Assay used: immunoSEQ multiplex PCR; TCRdb lists only in-frame clones, some missing. The sample includes tens of thousands of clones, roughly nine tenths of them seen just once. Trimming shortened V by 2 bases and J by 12 bases, and 2 bases separated the two germline ends. The CDR3 covers 9 residues. CDR1 MGHDK and CDR2 SYGVNS come from the germline V gene. Sequencing was performed on PBMCs, taken from a glioma patient whose treatment included an IDH1 peptide vaccine. The source of this sequence is a man between 35 and 55 years old with glioma. The chain joins TRBV25-1 to TRBJ1-5; D gene uncertain. The CDR3 sequence: CASSEGQHF. DNA of the CDR3: TGTGCCAGCAGTGAAGGCCAGCATTTT.